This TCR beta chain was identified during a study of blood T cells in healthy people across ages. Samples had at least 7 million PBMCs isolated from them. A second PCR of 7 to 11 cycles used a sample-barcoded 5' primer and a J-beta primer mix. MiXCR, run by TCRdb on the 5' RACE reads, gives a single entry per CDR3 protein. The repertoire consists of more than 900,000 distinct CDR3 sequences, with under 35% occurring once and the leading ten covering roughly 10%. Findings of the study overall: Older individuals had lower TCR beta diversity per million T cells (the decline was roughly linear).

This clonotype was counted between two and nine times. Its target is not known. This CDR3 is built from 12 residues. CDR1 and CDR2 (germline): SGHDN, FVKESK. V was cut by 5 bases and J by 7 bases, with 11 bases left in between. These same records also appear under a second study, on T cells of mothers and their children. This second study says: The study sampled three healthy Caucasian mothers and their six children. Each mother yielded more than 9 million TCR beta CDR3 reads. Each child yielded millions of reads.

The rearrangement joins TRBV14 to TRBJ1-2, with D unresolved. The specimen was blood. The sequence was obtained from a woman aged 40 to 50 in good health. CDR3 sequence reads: CASSDPAGGYTF. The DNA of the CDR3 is TGTGCCAGCAGCGATCCAGCGGGTGGCTACACCTTC.